These T cell receptor beta chains were read from a single sample in a study of cytomegalovirus exposure and HLA in healthy donors. TCRdb's table, derived via immunoSEQ multiplex PCR, lists solely in-frame clones and lacks some. This table holds approximately 190,000 clones, approximately 85% found once. The specimen sequenced was PBMCs. The receptors originated from a woman in her 50s in good health and CMV-seropositive. Both conserved end residues are part of each CDR3. The D gene is left open where the match is weak. The size field is filled for only some rows; it gives once, few, many or a size class.

>NA|TRBD2|TRBV7-2|TRBJ2-5
CASSLVGGGGARETQYF
TGTGCCAGCAGCTTAGTGGGAGGCGGGGGGGCCCGAGAGACCCAGTACTTC
>NA|NA|TRBV7-2|TRBJ2-5
CASSLDEGRGETQYF
TGTGCCAGCAGCTTGGACGAGGGAAGAGGAGAGACCCAGTACTTC
>NA|NA|TRBV18|TRBJ2-1
CASLGGLEQFF
TGTGCCAGCTTAGGAGGTCTTGAGCAGTTCTTC
>once|TRBD1|TRBV6-1|TRBJ2-7
CASSETGQGYEQYF
TGTGCCAGCAGTGAAACGGGACAGGGCTACGAGCAGTACTTC
>NA|TRBD1|TRBV6-6|TRBJ1-2
CASREQGAGNYGYTF
TGTGCCAGCAGGGAACAGGGGGCAGGCAACTATGGCTACACCTTC
>NA|TRBD1|TRBV6-5|TRBJ2-7
CASSYDGQATSYEQYF
TGTGCCAGCAGTTACGACGGACAGGCGACCTCCTACGAGCAGTACTTC
>NA|TRBD2|TRBV5-7|TRBJ2-2
CASSLEVAGEGLNTGELFF
TGTGCCAGCAGCTTGGAAGTCGCGGGAGAGGGCCTTAACACCGGGGAGCTGTTTTTT
>NA|TRBD1|TRBV4-2|TRBJ2-6
CASSSRDRGPGANVLTF
TGTGCCAGCAGCTCTCGGGACAGGGGCCCTGGGGCCAACGTCCTGACTTTC
>NA|NA|TRBV21-1|TRBJ1-5
CASIPRGGKGNQPQHF
TGTGCCAGCATCCCCCGGGGGGGGAAGGGCAATCAGCCCCAGCATTTT
>NA|TRBD1|TRBV15|TRBJ2-3
CATSPGDRGSTDTQYF
TGTGCCACCAGCCCGGGGGACAGGGGGTCCACAGATACGCAGTATTTT
>few|NA|TRBV7-2|TRBJ2-5
CASSLRAQETQYF
TGTGCCAGCAGCCTCAGGGCTCAAGAGACCCAGTACTTC
>once|NA|TRBV27|TRBJ2-7
CASSLLGPRNTYEQYF
TGTGCCAGCAGTTTATTGGGGCCTAGAAATACCTACGAGCAGTACTTC
>NA|NA|TRBV19|TRBJ2-7
CASSIGQKSSYEQYF
TGTGCCAGTAGTATAGGACAGAAGAGCTCCTACGAGCAGTACTTC
>NA|TRBD1|TRBV4-1|TRBJ2-2
CASSPRGQGNTGELFF
TGCGCCAGCTCCCCGAGGGGGCAGGGGAACACCGGGGAGCTGTTTTTT
>NA|NA|TRBV7-9|TRBJ2-7
CSSSSLTDRLPTYEQYF
TGTTCCAGCAGCTCACTAACCGACAGGCTTCCTACCTACGAGCAGTACTTC
>NA|TRBD1|TRBV4-1|TRBJ1-3
CASSQAPGGDRAFSGNTIYF
TGCGCCAGCAGCCAAGCCCCTGGCGGGGACAGGGCTTTCTCTGGAAACACCATATATTTT
>NA|TRBD1|TRBV4-3|TRBJ1-2
CASSPGQGAANIGYTF
TGCGCCAGCAGCCCGGGACAGGGAGCAGCAAATATTGGCTACACCTTC
>NA|NA|TRBV7-2|TRBJ2-1
CASSPHRGSGGFDEQFF
TGTGCCAGCAGCCCGCACAGGGGGAGCGGGGGGTTTGATGAGCAGTTCTTC
>once|TRBD1|TRBV7-8|TRBJ2-3
CASSPWDRATDTQYF
TGTGCCAGCAGCCCCTGGGACAGGGCTACAGATACGCAGTATTTT
>NA|TRBD1|TRBV29-1|TRBJ2-2
CSVEGQDRGVGELFF
TGCAGCGTTGAGGGTCAGGACAGGGGTGTCGGGGAGCTGTTTTTT
>NA|NA|TRBV4-1|TRBJ1-3
CASSQKQGNSGNTIYF
TGCGCCAGCAGCCAAAAACAGGGCAACTCTGGAAACACCATATATTTT
>NA|TRBD1|TRBV29-1|TRBJ1-1
CSVGGGRTEAFF
TGCAGCGTTGGAGGGGGCCGGACTGAAGCTTTCTTT
>once|TRBD1|TRBV5-1|TRBJ2-1
CASSLPGQGSSLASYNEQFF
TGCGCCAGCAGCTTACCGGGACAGGGTTCGAGCCTAGCGAGTTACAATGAGCAGTTCTTC
>NA|TRBD1|TRBV5-1|TRBJ2-2
CASRSGQGYTGELFF
TGCGCCAGCAGATCCGGACAGGGGTACACCGGGGAGCTGTTTTTT
>NA|TRBD1|TRBV7-9|TRBJ1-4
CASSGGQGGEKLFF
TGTGCCAGCAGCGGCGGACAGGGAGGAGAAAAACTGTTTTTT